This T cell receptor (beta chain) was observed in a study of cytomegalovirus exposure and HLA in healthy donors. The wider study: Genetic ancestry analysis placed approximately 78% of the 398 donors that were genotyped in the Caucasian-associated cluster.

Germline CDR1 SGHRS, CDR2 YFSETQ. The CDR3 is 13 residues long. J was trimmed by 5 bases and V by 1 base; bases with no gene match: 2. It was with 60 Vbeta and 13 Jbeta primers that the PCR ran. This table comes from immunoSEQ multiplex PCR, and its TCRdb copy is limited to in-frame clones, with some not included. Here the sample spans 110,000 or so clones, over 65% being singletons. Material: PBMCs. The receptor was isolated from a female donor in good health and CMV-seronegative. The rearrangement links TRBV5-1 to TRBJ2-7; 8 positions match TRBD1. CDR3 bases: TGCGCCAGCAGCTTGAGACAGGGGAACGAGCAGTACTTC. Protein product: CASSLRQGNEQYF.